This TCR beta chain was found in a study of cytomegalovirus exposure and HLA in healthy donors (dated by TCRdb to 2017 to 2019). Regarding the research as a whole: An earlier analysis of 587 of the donors reported roughly 270 Gb of sequence data and roughly 100 million unique TCR beta sequences from approximately 180 million T cells. A later genetic analysis used genome-wide SNP genotypes for about 60% of the roughly 670 donors, treating that subset as a discovery cohort. HLA typing included class I and class II loci at four-digit resolution. An earlier analysis of around 640 of the donors used high-throughput TCR beta sequencing to judge whether each TCR beta V gene segment behaved as functional or pseudogenic. Typing coverage differed by locus: A, B, C, DRB1 and DQB1 were typed in about 629-630 donors, DQA1 in approximately 520, DPA1 in some 570, and DPB1 in approximately 450. The study aimed to test whether cataloging public T cell receptors could reveal signatures of past pathogen exposure. Of the roughly 400 genotyped donors, 65% to 90% were placed in the genetic ancestry cluster associated with self-reported Caucasian donors. Besides the first cohort of approximately 670 subjects, a separate validation cohort made up of 120 different subjects was used. The T cell repertoires of under 750 subjects were profiled by immunosequencing and related to cytomegalovirus serostatus. The later analysis used no new phenotypic data to find candidate immune exposures, relying instead on TCR beta sequences and their occurrence across donors. To predict cytomegalovirus infection status, the study combined high-throughput TCR immunosequencing, statistical association of individual TCRs with disease status, and machine learning. All discovery cohort repertoires had been generated on a single sequencing platform. An early release covering around 630 HLA-typed donors comprised about 290 gigabases of sequencing data and tens of millions of unique TCR sequences. On average, around 200,000 unique TCR beta nucleotide sequences were sequenced per donor among a few hundred genotyped donors of the cohort, with 15% to 20% of those sequences being non-productive. To study patterns of TCR occurrence, a later analysis re-analyzed previously published TCR beta repertoires from around 700 donors and added high-resolution HLA genotyping. Because of strong linkage in the cohort, roughly five DR-DQ haplotypes were treated as single units for association and clustering. Alongside the repertoire data, information on donor age, sex, ethnicity and CMV serostatus was compiled. Overall study results and their limits: The study gave a list of some 150 TCR beta chains associated with cytomegalovirus. According to the authors, the approach could potentially be generalized to other disease states and immunological phenotypes. A later analysis reported that several top co-occurrence clusters appeared linked to parvovirus B19, influenza, CMV and Epstein-Barr virus. A few of the identified cytomegalovirus-associated TCR beta chains were confirmed in vitro to be specific for cytomegalovirus antigens. A later genetic analysis reported fewer N-insertions in productive TCRs among donors in an Asian-associated ancestry cluster than the roughly 700-donor mean. Compared with equally common non-associated chains, HLA-associated TCR beta chains in a later analysis were more clonally expanded and had lower generation probabilities. Most CMV-associated TCR beta chains appeared to be HLA-restricted in a later analysis, and the HLA associations seemed to be driven largely by CMV exposure. This cohort had only TCR beta chains sequenced, and the lack of alpha or paired-chain data limited which features could be detected. CMV serostatus was the only immune exposure information available for the cohort. Because some donors lacked HLA typing at each locus, the association tests relied only on the typed subset. Cytomegalovirus status was reported to be diagnosed by the classifier with high specificity and sensitivity in both the original and validation cohorts. A later genetic analysis associated a missense DCLRE1C variant with V-gene and J-gene trimming of TCR beta chains, and an independent cohort replicated the association. Linkage disequilibrium might explain the correlated functional status among segregating V segments, but an unknown experimental factor could not be ruled out. Some IMGT-functional V segments, including TRBV6-2 and TRBV6-3, could not be told apart with the 87-base-pair reads, so those segments were excluded. A further reported finding was that TCR beta sequences accurately predicted the HLA-A and HLA-B alleles for most subjects in the first cohort. Strong co-occurrence of HLA alleles, especially DR and DQ, made assigning TCR associations to individual alleles difficult. Across donors, most TCR sequences were observed very rarely, whereas some public TCRs were present in many individuals. An earlier analysis of 450 to 750 of the donors showed that most TCR beta V segments appeared in productive rearrangements either about 90% or about 30% of the time, which broadly matched IMGT annotations. The earlier analysis of a few hundred of the donors excluded some 15 rarely observed V segments, including chromosome 9 orphons, because counts were too low. In a later analysis, TCR association rates were found to vary across HLA loci, with the most associated TCRs seen for DRB1 alleles and the fewest for HLA-C alleles. In a later analysis, about 16,000 TCR beta sequences were associated with specific HLA alleles at a false discovery rate of 0.05. The sequencing pipeline was judged likely to have produced a cluster of highly shared sequence variants as a technical artifact. Roughly uniform sequencing depth across donors was assumed in presence/absence analyses, although this assumption may not hold.

The CDR1 and CDR2 encoded by the germline V gene are MNHEY and SVGAGI. V gives up 6 bases and J gives up 1 base, and the segment between their germline ends measures 13 bases. The CDR3 has 15 amino acids, counting the end cysteine and phenylalanine. The DNA shown is the 45-base CDR3, in frame from base 1. Libraries were constructed by the immunoSEQ multiplex PCR assay. For the multiplex PCR, a mixture combining 60 forward primers for TCR Vbeta segments and 13 reverse primers for TCR Jbeta segments was used. The CDR3 region of rearranged TCR beta genes was amplified from genomic DNA by a multiplex PCR assay. The Illumina HiSeq System was used to sequence the amplified TCR beta libraries as 87-base-pair reads. The paper's data handling went like this. Across the roughly 600 repertoires, a later analysis counted 78 million or so unique TCR beta chains, approximately 12 million of which were shared by at least two donors. To remove PCR and sequencing errors, raw reads were error-corrected and collapsed into unique sequences using a nearest-neighbor algorithm that merged closely related sequences. To assign V, D and J gene segments, CDR3 sequences were aligned to IMGT reference sequences. For a sequence to be retained, a match of at least six nucleotides to both a V gene segment and a J gene segment was required. Rearrangements were classified as productive when the CDR3 lacked stop codons and remained in frame with V and J, and all other rearrangements were classified as non-productive. CDR3 was defined by IMGT convention, running from the second conserved V-encoded cysteine to the conserved J-encoded phenylalanine. Sequences without an unambiguous match to a single V gene segment were excluded from the earlier analysis of approximately 560 of the donors. In an earlier analysis of 587 of the donors, a V segment was called functional when productive rearrangements were above 56.7%, and segregating when the standard deviation between donors exceeded 5%. To diagnose cytomegalovirus status from the catalog of TCR beta chain sequences, a statistical classification framework was built. In a later analysis, TCR nucleotide sequences were compared against IMGT/GENE-DB human TR gene sequences so that V and J genes could be assigned. A later analysis assigned CDR3 sequences and most-parsimonious VDJ recombination scenarios with the TCRdist pipeline. In a later analysis, each TCR beta chain was defined by its CDR3 amino acid sequence together with its V-gene family, and reads lacking a unique V-gene family were excluded. As a way to deal with suspected cross-contamination and a sequencing artifact, a later analysis dropped 450 to 600 nucleotide sequences that were highly shared and had low generation probability. In a later analysis, a clonal expansion index was calculated for each public chain from normalized within-repertoire ranks of inferred template counts. In a later analysis, generation probabilities were computed using a VDJ recombination model fitted to out-of-frame rearrangements, and the results were checked against IGoR. In a later analysis, TCR-TCR, TCR-HLA and TCR-CMV co-occurrence was scored with hypergeometric tests, and a repertoire-size bias correction was applied to TCR pairs. In a later analysis, false discovery rates were estimated by permuting HLA or CMV assignments 20 times. In a later analysis, co-occurring TCRs were grouped using DBSCAN, and TCRdist sequence similarity was added for clustering within HLA-allele-positive subsets. Co-occurrence clustering excluded repertoires with fewer than 30,000 or more than 120,000 public chains, plus five with anomalous nucleotide sharing. TCRdb provides this immuneACCESS table in a form limited to in-frame rearrangements. Some clones are lacking; in checked studies, under half of them reflect an unresolved V gene, and why the rest are absent is not known. V, J and clone size derive from that table, while D and trimming were established from the DNA sequence. The sample table shows approximately 140,000 clones, and around 81% are seen once. About 0.75% of the sample is taken by the ten largest.

Turning to this clone: Its antigen is currently not known. No base-level quality is on record; no much larger clone is a single base apart.

The cohort was made up of 500 to 850 healthy bone marrow donors. All cohort members were sampled while nominally healthy, although unrecorded immune exposures were likely present. The donor was CMV seronegative and was included in the group of approximately 350 seronegative cohort members. A peripheral blood sample was provided by each donor, and peripheral blood mononuclear cells were used for TCR beta sequencing. The Qiagen DNeasy Blood Extraction Kit was used to extract genomic DNA from the blood cell samples. The sequence came from a man younger than 30 in good health and CMV-seronegative. The chain is made from TRBV6-5 and TRBJ2-1; a weak D assignment points to TRBD1 (6 bases agree). The sequenced material came from PBMCs. This receptor has the CDR3 CASRLDRVSYNEQFF. The nucleotide sequence is given as TGTGCCAGCAGACTGGACAGAGTTTCCTACAATGAGCAGTTCTTC.